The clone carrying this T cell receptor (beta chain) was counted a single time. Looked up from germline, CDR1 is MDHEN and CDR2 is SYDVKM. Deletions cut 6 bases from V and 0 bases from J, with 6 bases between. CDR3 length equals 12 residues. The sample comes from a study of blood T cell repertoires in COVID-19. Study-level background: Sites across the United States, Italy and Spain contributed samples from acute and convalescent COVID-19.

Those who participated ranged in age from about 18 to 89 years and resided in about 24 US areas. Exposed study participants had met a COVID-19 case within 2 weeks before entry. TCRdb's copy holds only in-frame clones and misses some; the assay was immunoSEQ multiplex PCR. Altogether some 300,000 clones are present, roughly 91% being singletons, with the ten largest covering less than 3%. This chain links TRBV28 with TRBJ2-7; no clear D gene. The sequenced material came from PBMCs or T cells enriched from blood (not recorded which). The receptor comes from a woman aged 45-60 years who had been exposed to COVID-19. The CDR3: CASSPDSYEQYF. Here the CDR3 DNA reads TGTGCCAGCAGCCCAGACTCCTACGAGCAGTACTTC.